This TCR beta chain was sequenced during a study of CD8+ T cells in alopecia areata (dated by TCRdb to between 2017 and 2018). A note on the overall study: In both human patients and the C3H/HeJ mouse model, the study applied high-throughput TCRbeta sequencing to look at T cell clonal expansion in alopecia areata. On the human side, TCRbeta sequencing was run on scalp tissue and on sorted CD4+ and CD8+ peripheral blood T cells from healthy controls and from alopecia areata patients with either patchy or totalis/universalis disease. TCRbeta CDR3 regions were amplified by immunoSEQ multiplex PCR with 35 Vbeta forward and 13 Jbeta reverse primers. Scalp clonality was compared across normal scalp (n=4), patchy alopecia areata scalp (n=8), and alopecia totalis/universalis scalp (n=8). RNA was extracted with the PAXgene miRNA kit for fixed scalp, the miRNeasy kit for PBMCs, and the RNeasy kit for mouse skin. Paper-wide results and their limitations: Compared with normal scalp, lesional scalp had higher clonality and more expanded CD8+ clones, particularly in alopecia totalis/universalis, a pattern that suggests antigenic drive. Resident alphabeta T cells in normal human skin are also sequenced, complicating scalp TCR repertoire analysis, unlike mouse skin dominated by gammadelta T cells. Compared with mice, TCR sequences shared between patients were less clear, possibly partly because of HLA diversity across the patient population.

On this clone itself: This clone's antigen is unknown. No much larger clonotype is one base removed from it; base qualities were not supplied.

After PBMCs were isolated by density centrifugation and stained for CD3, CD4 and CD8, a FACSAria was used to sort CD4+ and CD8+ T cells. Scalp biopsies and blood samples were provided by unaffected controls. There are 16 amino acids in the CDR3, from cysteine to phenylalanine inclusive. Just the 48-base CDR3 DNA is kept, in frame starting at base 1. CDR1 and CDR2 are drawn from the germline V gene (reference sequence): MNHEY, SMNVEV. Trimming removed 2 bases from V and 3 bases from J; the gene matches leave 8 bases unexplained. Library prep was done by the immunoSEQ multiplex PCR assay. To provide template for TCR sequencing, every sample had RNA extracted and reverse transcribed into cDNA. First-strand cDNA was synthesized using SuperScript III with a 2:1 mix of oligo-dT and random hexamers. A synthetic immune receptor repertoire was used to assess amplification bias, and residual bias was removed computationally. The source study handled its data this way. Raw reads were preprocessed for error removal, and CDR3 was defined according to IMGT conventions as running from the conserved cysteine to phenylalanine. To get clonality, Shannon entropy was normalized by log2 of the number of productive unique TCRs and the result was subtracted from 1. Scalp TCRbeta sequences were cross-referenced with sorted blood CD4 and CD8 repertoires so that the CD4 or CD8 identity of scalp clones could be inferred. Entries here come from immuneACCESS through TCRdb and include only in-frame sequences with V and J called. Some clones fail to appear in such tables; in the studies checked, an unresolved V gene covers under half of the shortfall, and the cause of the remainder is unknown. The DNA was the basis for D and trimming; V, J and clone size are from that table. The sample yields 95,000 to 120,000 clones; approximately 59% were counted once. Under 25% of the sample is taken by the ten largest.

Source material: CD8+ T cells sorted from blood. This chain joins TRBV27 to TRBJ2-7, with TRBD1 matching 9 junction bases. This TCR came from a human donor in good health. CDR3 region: CASSLITGGVHYEQYF. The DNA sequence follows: TGTGCCAGCAGTTTAATCACAGGGGGCGTTCACTACGAGCAGTACTTC.